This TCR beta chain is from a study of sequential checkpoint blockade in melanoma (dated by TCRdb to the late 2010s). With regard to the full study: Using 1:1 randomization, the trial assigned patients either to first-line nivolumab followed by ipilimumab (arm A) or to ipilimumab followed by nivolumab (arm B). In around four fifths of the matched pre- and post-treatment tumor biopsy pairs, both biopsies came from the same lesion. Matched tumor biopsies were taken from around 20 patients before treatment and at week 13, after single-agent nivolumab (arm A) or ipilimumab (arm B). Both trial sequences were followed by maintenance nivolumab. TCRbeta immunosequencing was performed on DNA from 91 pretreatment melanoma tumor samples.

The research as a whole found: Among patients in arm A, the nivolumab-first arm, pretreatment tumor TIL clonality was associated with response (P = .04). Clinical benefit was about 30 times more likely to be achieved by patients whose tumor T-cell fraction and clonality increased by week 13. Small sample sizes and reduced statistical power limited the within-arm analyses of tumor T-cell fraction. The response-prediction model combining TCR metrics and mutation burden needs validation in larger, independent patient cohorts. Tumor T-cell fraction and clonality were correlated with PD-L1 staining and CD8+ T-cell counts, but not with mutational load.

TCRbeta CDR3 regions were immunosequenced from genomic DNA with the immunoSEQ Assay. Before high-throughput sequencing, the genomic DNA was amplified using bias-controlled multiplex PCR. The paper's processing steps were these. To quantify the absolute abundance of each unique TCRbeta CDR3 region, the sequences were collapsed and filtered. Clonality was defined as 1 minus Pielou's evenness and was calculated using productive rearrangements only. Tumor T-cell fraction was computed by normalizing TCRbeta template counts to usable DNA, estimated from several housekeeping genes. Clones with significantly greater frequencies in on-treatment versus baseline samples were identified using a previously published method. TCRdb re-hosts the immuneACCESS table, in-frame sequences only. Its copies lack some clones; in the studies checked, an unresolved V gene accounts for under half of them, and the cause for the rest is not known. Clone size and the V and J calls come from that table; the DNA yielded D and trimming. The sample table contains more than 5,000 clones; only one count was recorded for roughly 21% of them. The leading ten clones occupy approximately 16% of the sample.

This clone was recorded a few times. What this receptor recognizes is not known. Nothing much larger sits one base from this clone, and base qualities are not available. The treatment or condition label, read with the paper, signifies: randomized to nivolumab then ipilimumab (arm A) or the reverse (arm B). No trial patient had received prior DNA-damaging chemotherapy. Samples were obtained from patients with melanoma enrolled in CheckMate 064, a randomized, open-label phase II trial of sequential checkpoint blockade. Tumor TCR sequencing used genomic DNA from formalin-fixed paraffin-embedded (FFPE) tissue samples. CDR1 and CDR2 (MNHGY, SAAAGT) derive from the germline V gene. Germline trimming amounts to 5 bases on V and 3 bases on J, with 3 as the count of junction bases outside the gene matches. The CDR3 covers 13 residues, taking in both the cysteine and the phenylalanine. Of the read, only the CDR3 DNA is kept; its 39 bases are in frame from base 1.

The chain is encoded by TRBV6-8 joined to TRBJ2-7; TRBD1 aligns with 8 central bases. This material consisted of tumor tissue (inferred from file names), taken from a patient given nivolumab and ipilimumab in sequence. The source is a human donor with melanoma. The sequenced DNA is TGTGCCAGCAGTACGGGGACAGGCTACGAGCAGTACTTC. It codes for CASSTGTGYEQYF.